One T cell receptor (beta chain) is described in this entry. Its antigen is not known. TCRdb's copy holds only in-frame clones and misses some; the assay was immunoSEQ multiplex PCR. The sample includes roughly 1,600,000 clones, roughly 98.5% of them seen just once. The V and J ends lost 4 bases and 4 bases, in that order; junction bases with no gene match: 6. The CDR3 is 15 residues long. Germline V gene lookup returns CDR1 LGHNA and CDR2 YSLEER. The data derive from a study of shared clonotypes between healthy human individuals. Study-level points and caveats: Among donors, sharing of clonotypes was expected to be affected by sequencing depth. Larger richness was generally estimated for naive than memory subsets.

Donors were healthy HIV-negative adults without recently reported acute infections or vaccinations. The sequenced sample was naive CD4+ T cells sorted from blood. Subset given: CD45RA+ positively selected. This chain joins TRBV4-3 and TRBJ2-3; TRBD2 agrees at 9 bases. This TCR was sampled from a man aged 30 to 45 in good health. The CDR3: CASSLGAGGADTQYF. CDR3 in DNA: TGCGCCAGCAGCCTAGGAGCGGGAGGTGCAGATACGCAGTATTTT.